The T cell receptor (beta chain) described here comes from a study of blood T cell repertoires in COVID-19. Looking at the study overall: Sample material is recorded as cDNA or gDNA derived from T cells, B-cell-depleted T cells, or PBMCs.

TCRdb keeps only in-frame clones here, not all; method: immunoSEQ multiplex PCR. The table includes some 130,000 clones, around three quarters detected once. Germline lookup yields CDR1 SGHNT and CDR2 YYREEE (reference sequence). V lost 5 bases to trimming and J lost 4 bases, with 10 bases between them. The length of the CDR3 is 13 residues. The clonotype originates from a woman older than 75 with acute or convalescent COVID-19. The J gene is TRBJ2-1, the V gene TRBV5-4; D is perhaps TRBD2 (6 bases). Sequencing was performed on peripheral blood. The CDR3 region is CASRAGSYNEQFF. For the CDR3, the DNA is TGTGCCAGCAGAGCGGGTTCTTACAATGAGCAGTTCTTC.